This T cell receptor beta chain emerged from a study of neurological immune-mediated disorders (dated by TCRdb to about 2019). Context from the whole study: The study compared peripheral blood TCR-beta repertoires of HTLV-I-associated myelopathy (HAM/TSP) patients, multiple sclerosis patients and healthy controls using UMI-based sequencing. The 106 TCR-beta libraries covered PBMC samples along with longitudinal samples, technical triplicates, and paired sorted CD4+ and CD8+ T-cell subsets. Technical triplicate libraries were sequenced so that the variability in frequency of each individual clone could be precisely calculated. The cohort included approximately 70 subjects: 14 with HAM/TSP, around 35 with multiple sclerosis, and approximately 20 healthy controls.

To synthesize cDNA, template-switch 5'RACE was performed with a primer carrying a 10-nucleotide random unique molecular identifier so that each TCR transcript was tagged. Each sequencing run produced over 180 million TCR-beta sequences covering 15-18 subjects. The RNeasy kit was used to extract total RNA. Using the KAPA Real-time Library Amplification kit, TCR-beta VDJ regions were amplified with primers for the TCR constant region and the 5'RACE anchor. A first PCR added sample indexes and Illumina adaptors, after which a second PCR increased the library yield. After Ampure bead purification, the TCR product of roughly 650 bp was size-selected on a 2% E-gel SizeSelection system. Before pooling, library quality was assessed on a Bioanalyzer, concentration was determined with Qubit, and library quantification was performed with the Kapa Library Quantification kit. An Illumina HiSeq 2500 sequenced the libraries paired-end 2 x 150 bp. To increase sequence diversity, roughly 24-31% phiX was spiked into each library pool. The study's processing was this. The quality-filtered reads were processed with the UMI-based MiGEC pipeline, whose error correction step removed more than 85% of the raw TCR sequences. VDJ genes were aligned to IMGT germline references, and each clonotype was defined by a unique CDR3 amino acid sequence together with V-J genes. VDJtools evaluated clonal expansion, Shannon diversity and CDR3 relatedness (CalcPairwiseDistances, ClusterSamples); CLCbio workbench built phylogenetic trees. Expanded clones were defined as having at least 8 unique UMIs, based on coefficient-of-variation modelling across technical triplicates. Through fastp at Q25 and MiXCR, TCRdb rebuilt clones from the public reads, retaining in-frame beta chains. Here each entry gathers all rows of one CDR3 protein and keeps the most common genes and DNA. The V and J calls and clone size are TCRdb's, not the authors'. Within this sample are 20,000 to 25,000 distinct CDR3 sequences, with less than 15% of them counted one time only. The ten largest account for roughly 5% of the sample.

The cysteine opens and the phenylalanine closes a CDR3 of 13 amino acids. Of the read, only the CDR3 DNA is kept; its 39 bases are in frame from base 1. The germline V gene (reference sequence) supplies CDR1 DFQATT and CDR2 SNEGSKA. In its sample, this clonotype was seen many times. This receptor's antigen is unknown. The junction differs from germline at one of its ends, possibly a read error. Interpreted using the paper, the time point label stands for: technical triplicate 1. For sorted-subset TCR libraries, some 1 million sorted CD4+ or CD8+ T cells were used. Peripheral blood was subjected to Ficoll-Hypaque density gradient centrifugation to isolate PBMCs, which were then cryopreserved in liquid nitrogen. The study also sequenced paired sorted CD4+ and CD8+ subsets from healthy controls, HAM/TSP patients and MS patients. Overall study outcomes, separate from this receptor: Across subjects, expanded clones never shared an identical CDR3 amino acid sequence, which suggests that the TCR-beta repertoires in every group were private. TCR clonal expansion was highest in HAM/TSP patients and lowest in MS patients, with MS patients falling below even healthy controls.

The source is a female donor with HTLV-1-associated myelopathy (HAM/TSP). The V and J segments used are TRBV20-1 and TRBJ1-1; D gene: possibly TRBD1, on 6 matching bases. The sample taken for sequencing was CD4+ T cells from blood. The CDR3 reads as follows: CSARARGDTEAFF. The sequence in DNA is TGCAGTGCTAGAGCGAGGGGGGACACTGAAGCCTTCTTT.